A single sample is the source of the 13 T cell receptor beta chains below, sequenced in a study of a mutant IDH1 vaccine in newly diagnosed glioma. The protocol was immunoSEQ multiplex PCR, while the TCRdb copy is restricted to in-frame clones and leaves out a portion. The sample comprises fewer than 40,000 clones, approximately 80% of which are singletons, and around 5.2% rests with the top ten. The time point was: week 5, during vaccination. Every vaccination contained 300 ug of the mutant IDH1 20-mer peptide and was paired with topical imiquimod. No antigens are known for them. The specimen comprised PBMCs, sampled from a glioma patient whose treatment included an IDH1 peptide vaccine. The receptors stem from a man aged 35-49 years with glioma.

This chain joins TRBV5-1 and TRBJ2-2; possible D gene TRBD1, 7 bases. In germline, CDR1 is SGHRS, CDR2 YFSETQ. This CDR3 has 16 residues. The V end was cut by 0 bases, the J end by 6 bases, with 15 bases between. The CDR3 spells CASSLVAGQLAGELFF. The CDR3 DNA follows: TGCGCCAGCAGCTTGGTTGCGGGACAGTTGGCCGGGGAGCTGTTTTTT.

The chain carries TRBV5-1 and TRBJ2-7; TRBD1 aligns across 9 bases. Losses at the gene ends were 4 bases for V and 6 bases for J; bases not matched to a gene: 11. This CDR3 is built from 15 residues. From germline, CDR1 is SGHRS and CDR2 YFSETQ. CDR3 in DNA: TGCGCCAGCAGCGTCGTGCTGGACAGGGGAGGCGAGCAGTACTTC. Encoded protein: CASSVVLDRGGEQYF.

The chain recombines TRBV5-1 with TRBJ1-1; D might be TRBD1 (5 bases). CDR3 length equals 14 residues. V dropped 5 bases and J dropped 9 bases, with 20 bases sitting between them. The germline V gene encodes CDR1 SGHRS and CDR2 YFSETQ. DNA for the CDR3: TGCGCCAGCAGATCAGGGACGTGGGAAAATAAAGCTTTCTTT. Residues: CASRSGTWENKAFF. The full variable domain, completed using reference TRBV5-1 and TRBJ1-1, is KAGVTQTPRYLIKTRGQQVTLSCSPISGHRSVSWYQQTPGQGLQFLFEYFSETQRNKGNFPGRFSGRQFSNSRSEMNVSTLELGDSALYLCASRSGTWENKAFFGQGTRLTVV.

This clone was picked up a small number of times. V gene TRBV6-5 combines with J gene TRBJ1-5; D call uncertain. V lost 4 bases and J 6 bases, leaving 13 bases between the germline ends. CDR3 length: 14 amino acids. Germline values: CDR1 MNHEY, CDR2 SVGAGI. CDR3 in amino acids: CASSWGGQGQPQHF. CDR3 nucleotides: TGTGCCAGCAGTTGGGGAGGGCAAGGTCAGCCCCAGCATTTT.

The chain is built from TRBV29-1 and TRBJ2-5; TRBD1 matches 7 bases. Unmatched junction bases numbered 6, after V lost 6 bases and J lost 2 bases. Germline V CDR1 and CDR2: SQVTM, ANQGSEA. The CDR3 is made up of 13 amino acids. For the CDR3, the DNA is TGCAGCGTAGCCGGACAGGAACAAGAGACCCAGTACTTC. Its protein is CSVAGQEQETQYF.

This sequence joins TRBV2 and TRBJ2-1, with no clear D. Deletions cut 8 bases from V and 6 bases from J, with 20 bases between. This CDR3 region has 15 residues. Germline V lookup: CDR1 SNHLY, CDR2 FYNNEI. CDR3 protein: CASSVGPTGANEQFF. CDR3 in DNA: TGTGCCAGCTCGGTAGGACCTACGGGTGCCAATGAGCAGTTCTTC.

This clone appeared a single time. The CDR3 bases are TGTGCCAGCAGTTACCAGGCCGGGGCCTTTGGCTACGAGCAGTACTTC. Residues: CASSYQAGAFGYEQYF. The chain has TRBV6-5 and TRBJ2-7; D may correspond to TRBD1 or TRBD2 (5 bases each). CDR3 length: 16 amino acids. With 2 bases removed from V and 3 bases from J, the gap between germline ends came to 17 bases. Looked up from germline, CDR1 is MNHEY and CDR2 is SVGAGI.

The genes are TRBV9 and TRBJ2-5; 8 nucleotides align to TRBD1. The germline gives CDR1 SGDLS, CDR2 YYNGEE. This CDR3 spans 15 amino acids. The V gene end was trimmed by 3 bases and the J gene end by 5 bases; junction bases not matched to a gene: 9. CDR3 in DNA: TGTGCCAGCAGCGGGACAGGGTCGGCGAGGGAGACCCAGTACTTC. Translation gives CASSGTGSARETQYF. Complete variable domain (other parts from reference TRBV9 and TRBJ2-5): DSGVTQTPKHLITATGQRVTLRCSPRSGDLSVYWYQQSLDQGLQFLIQYYNGEERAKGNILERFSAQQFPDLHSELNLSSLELGDSALYFCASSGTGSARETQYFGPGTRLLVL.

This clone was detected only a few times. The chain has TRBV7-6 and TRBJ1-6; a possible D gene is TRBD1 (5 bases). The V gene's germline CDR1 is SGHVS and CDR2 FNYEAQ. The CDR3 has 15 amino acids. The V end lost 9 bases, the J end lost 8 bases, and 20 bases lay between the germline ends. The CDR3 bases are TGTGCCAGTACTGCGGGCCAGGGAGGGCATTCACCCCTCCACTTT. Translating gives CASTAGQGGHSPLHF.

The chain is built from TRBV19 and TRBJ1-1; a weak D match, TRBD1 (5 bases). The CDR3 has 12 amino acids. V dropped 8 bases and J dropped 1 base, with 8 bases sitting between them. Germline CDR1 and CDR2: LNHDA and SQIVND (reference sequence). CDR3 sequence (DNA): TGTGCCAGTCGACAGAAGAACACTGAAGCTTTCTTT. It specifies CASRQKNTEAFF. Drawing the rest from reference TRBV19 and TRBJ1-1, the complete variable domain is DGGITQSPKYLFRKEGQNVTLSCEQNLNHDAMYWYRQDPGQGLRLIYYSQIVNDFQKGDIAEGYSVSREKKESFPLTVTSAQKNPTAFYLCASRQKNTEAFFGQGTRLTVV.

The chain links TRBV6-5 to TRBJ1-2; a weak D match, TRBD1 (6 bases). V lost 5 bases, J lost 5 bases, and 9 bases lay in between. The CDR3 covers 12 residues. Germline loops: CDR1 MNHEY, CDR2 SVGAGI. CDR3 in DNA: TGTGCCAGCAGTGCCACAGGGTATGGCTACACCTTC. Its translation is CASSATGYGYTF.

This clone was seen a single time. The rearrangement joins TRBV9 to TRBJ2-7; 9 nucleotides align to TRBD2. This CDR3 region has 15 residues. Germline V gene sequence: CDR1 SGDLS, CDR2 YYNGEE. V was clipped by 6 bases and J by 0 bases; unmatched bases: 7. The CDR3 nucleotides read TGTGCCAGCACACCTAGCGGGGAAAGCTCCTACGAGCAGTACTTC. Amino acids: CASTPSGESSYEQYF.

The chain recombines TRBV5-8 with TRBJ1-6, with TRBD1 as a possible D gene (6 bases). Trimming cost V 4 bases and J 14 bases, with 13 bases left between them. There are 12 residues in the CDR3. Germline V gives CDR1 SGHTS, CDR2 YDEGEE. Here the CDR3 reads CASSSRGGALHF. The CDR3 nucleotides are TGTGCCAGCAGCAGTCGAGGGGGAGCCCTCCACTTT. The full variable domain, its missing parts supplied by reference TRBV5-8 and TRBJ1-6, is EAGVTQSPTHLIKTRGQQATLRCSPISGHTSVYWYQQALGLGLQFLLWYDEGEERNRGNFPPRFSGRQFPNYSSELNVNALELEDSALYLCASSSRGGALHFGNGTRLTVT.